The rows below give T cell receptor beta chains drawn from one sample of a study of brain T cells in children with intractable seizures. Sequencing used immunoSEQ multiplex PCR; TCRdb keeps in-frame clones, though not all of them. The sample consists of 300,000 to 400,000 clones, nearly 95% of them appearing once. Sequenced here: peripheral blood, sampled less than 6 months after surgery. Receptor source: a boy less than two years old with tuberous sclerosis and intractable seizures. Each CDR3 is given with its conserved first and last residue. The D gene is left open where the match is weak. Clone sizes are given selectively: once, few, many, or a class where the clone is expanded.

clone_size,d_call,v_call,j_call,cdr3_aa,cdr3_nt
-,TRBD2,TRBV7-7,TRBJ2-2,CASSKSGRANTGELFF,TGTGCTAGCAGCAAAAGCGGGAGGGCGAACACCGGGGAGCTGTTTTTT
few,-,TRBV6-5,TRBJ2-7,CASRAYEQYF,TGTGCCAGCAGGGCCTACGAGCAGTACTTC
few,-,TRBV15,TRBJ1-1,CATSREAGSNTEAFF,TGTGCCACCAGCAGAGAAGCGGGGTCGAACACTGAAGCTTTCTTT
-,-,TRBV4-1,TRBJ2-1,CASSQDPRGGNEQFF,TGCGCCAGCAGCCAAGACCCCAGGGGTGGAAATGAGCAGTTCTTC
-,-,TRBV6-5,TRBJ1-2,CASSYGSGFDGYTF,TGTGCCAGCAGTTACGGATCTGGGTTCGATGGCTACACCTTC
-,TRBD1,TRBV7-8,TRBJ1-3,CASSARQGSGNTIYF,TGTGCCAGCAGCGCCCGACAGGGATCTGGAAACACCATATATTTT
-,-,TRBV6-4,TRBJ2-1,CASSEDSSYNEQFF,TGTGCCAGCAGTGAGGACAGCTCCTACAATGAGCAGTTCTTC
-,-,TRBV6-5,TRBJ1-2,CASRPRGFRSYGYTF,TGTGCCAGCAGACCCAGGGGATTCCGATCCTATGGCTACACCTTC
once,-,TRBV6-6,TRBJ1-1,CASSHYLVASGTEAFF,TGTGCCAGCAGTCACTACCTAGTGGCCTCGGGGACTGAAGCTTTCTTT
-,TRBD1,TRBV18,TRBJ1-1,CASSPTGQGNTEAFF,TGTGCCAGCTCACCCACGGGACAGGGGAACACTGAAGCTTTCTTT
-,-,TRBV29-1,TRBJ1-1,CSVADSNTEAFF,TGCAGCGTTGCGGACTCGAACACTGAAGCTTTCTTT
-,TRBD1,TRBV30,TRBJ1-2,CAWRGTGTAYGYTF,TGTGCCTGGAGGGGGACCGGGACAGCTTATGGCTACACCTTC
-,TRBD1,TRBV19,TRBJ2-7,CASSDLRQGPYEQYF,TGTGCCAGTAGTGACCTCCGACAGGGCCCCTACGAGCAGTACTTC
-,-,TRBV6-5,TRBJ1-1,CASSYLRVGTNTEAFF,TGTGCCAGCAGTTATTTAAGGGTCGGGACAAACACTGAAGCTTTCTTT
-,-,TRBV5-1,TRBJ2-2,CASSRDIGLAGELFF,TGCGCCAGCAGCAGAGACATAGGGTTGGCCGGGGAGCTGTTTTTT
-,-,TRBV19,TRBJ2-7,CASSIGYEQYF,TGTGCCAGTAGTATAGGGTACGAGCAGTACTTC
-,-,TRBV27,TRBJ2-1,CASSYHLSGNEQFF,TGTGCCAGCAGTTACCACCTCTCAGGGAATGAGCAGTTCTTC
-,-,TRBV5-1,TRBJ2-3,CASSFEGTDTQYF,TGCGCCAGCAGCTTTGAAGGTACAGATACGCAGTATTTT
-,-,TRBV11-2,TRBJ1-1,CASSFWENTEAFF,TGTGCCAGCAGCTTCTGGGAAAACACTGAAGCTTTCTTT
-,-,TRBV2,TRBJ2-6,CASRRQAALGANVLTF,TGTGCCAGCAGAAGACAGGCAGCTCTAGGGGCCAACGTCCTGACTTTC
-,-,TRBV18,TRBJ2-1,CASSPPWRGNEQFF,TGTGCCAGCTCACCACCATGGAGGGGCAATGAGCAGTTCTTC
-,-,TRBV7-9,TRBJ1-2,CASSYWTGNYGYTF,TGTGCCAGCAGCTACTGGACGGGGAACTATGGCTACACCTTC
-,-,TRBV19,TRBJ1-1,CASSPYLENTEAFF,TGTGCCAGTAGTCCTTATCTAGAAAACACTGAAGCTTTCTTT
-,-,TRBV7-2,TRBJ2-2,CASSSDRSNTGELFF,TGTGCCAGCAGCTCCGACAGGTCGAACACCGGGGAGCTGTTTTTT
once,-,TRBV27,TRBJ1-6,CASSLIGRLTHSYNSPLHF,TGTGCCAGCAGTTTAATAGGTAGACTAACGCACTCCTATAATTCACCCCTCCACTTT
-,-,TRBV19,TRBJ2-3,CASSIDLVTDTQYF,TGTGCCAGTAGTATAGATCTAGTCACAGATACGCAGTATTTT
once,-,TRBV7-3,TRBJ2-1,CASSLGVQYNEQFF,TGTGCCAGCAGCTTAGGGGTACAATACAATGAGCAGTTCTTC
-,TRBD1,TRBV9,TRBJ2-7,CASSTGQGSYEQYF,TGTGCCAGCAGTACGGGACAGGGCTCCTACGAGCAGTACTTC
-,-,TRBV12-2,TRBJ1-2,CASRIETGECGYTF,TGTGCAAGTCGTATCGAGACAGGGGAGTGTGGCTACACCTTC
-,-,TRBV5-8,TRBJ1-2,CASSLVSSYGYTF,TGTGCCAGCAGCTTGGTTTCCAGCTATGGCTACACCTTC
once,-,TRBV18,TRBJ2-7,CASSTGRYYEQYF,TGTGCCAGCTCAACCGGGAGATACTACGAGCAGTACTTC
once,-,TRBV7-9,TRBJ2-5,CATLPWGDPIKPETQYF,TGTGCCACCCTTCCCTGGGGGGACCCCATAAAGCCAGAGACCCAGTACTTC
-,-,TRBV18,TRBJ2-7,CASSPPSYEQYF,TGTGCCAGCTCACCGCCCTCCTACGAGCAGTACTTC
-,-,TRBV30,TRBJ2-5,CAWSVGIVTETQYF,TGTGCCTGGAGTGTAGGAATAGTAACAGAGACCCAGTACTTC
-,TRBD1,TRBV13,TRBJ1-2,CASSSHSGTGRWGYTF,TGTGCCAGCAGCTCACACTCGGGGACAGGGAGATGGGGCTACACCTTC
-,TRBD1,TRBV6-2/TRBV6-3,TRBJ1-1,CASSQSGQGWDTEAFF,TGTGCCAGCAGTCAAAGCGGACAGGGTTGGGACACTGAAGCTTTCTTT
-,TRBD1,TRBV19,TRBJ1-6,CASSLTTGSGGNSPLHF,TGTGCCAGTAGTCTAACGACAGGGTCAGGAGGAAATTCACCCCTCCACTTT
-,TRBD1,TRBV24-1,TRBJ2-7,CATSDFDREGTYEQYF,TGTGCCACCAGTGATTTTGACAGGGAAGGAACCTACGAGCAGTACTTC
-,-,TRBV3-1/TRBV3-2,TRBJ2-1,CASSHSSGSGSPWGEQFF,TGTGCCAGCAGCCATTCATCCGGTAGTGGGAGCCCTTGGGGTGAGCAGTTCTTC
-,-,TRBV9,TRBJ1-1,CASSVGTRGDEAFF,TGTGCCAGCAGCGTAGGTACCCGGGGCGATGAAGCTTTCTTT
-,-,TRBV7-2,TRBJ1-5,CASSLVRGGYSNQPQHF,TGTGCCAGCAGCTTAGTGAGGGGAGGATATAGCAATCAGCCCCAGCATTTT
-,-,TRBV4-2,TRBJ2-2,CASSQVTGQGNTGELFF,TGTGCCAGCAGCCAGGTAACAGGGCAAGGGAACACCGGGGAGCTGTTTTTT
-,TRBD2,TRBV12-5,TRBJ2-3,CASGLALAGGRHRTDTQYF,TGTGCTAGTGGTTTGGCTCTAGCGGGAGGCCGTCATCGCACAGATACGCAGTATTTT
-,-,TRBV12-3/TRBV12-4,TRBJ1-2,CASSLGLYGYTF,TGTGCCAGCAGTTTGGGACTCTATGGCTACACCTTC
-,TRBD2,TRBV12-5,TRBJ2-1,CASGLVLGLAGVHEQFF,TGTGCTAGTGGTTTGGTACTGGGACTAGCGGGAGTGCATGAGCAGTTCTTC
once,-,TRBV5-1,TRBJ2-3,CASSLDPTDTQYF,TGCGCCAGCAGCTTGGACCCCACAGATACGCAGTATTTT
-,-,TRBV4-2,TRBJ2-2,CASSQDPEGAGELFF,TGTGCCAGCAGCCAAGACCCTGAAGGGGCCGGGGAGCTGTTTTTT
-,-,TRBV6-5,TRBJ1-4,CASSYEGGTNEKLFF,TGTGCCAGCAGTTACGAGGGTGGAACTAATGAAAAACTGTTTTTT
-,TRBD2,TRBV30,TRBJ2-3,CAWSVLASGSDTQYF,TGTGCCTGGAGTGTACTGGCTAGCGGGAGTGATACGCAGTATTTT
-,-,TRBV10-3,TRBJ1-5,CAISERGGRNSNQPQHF,TGTGCCATCAGTGAGAGAGGGGGTCGGAATAGCAATCAGCCCCAGCATTTT
-,TRBD2,TRBV3-1/TRBV3-2,TRBJ2-1,CASSSTSGGSNNEQFF,TGTGCCAGCAGCTCCACTAGCGGGGGGTCTAACAATGAGCAGTTCTTC
-,-,TRBV5-1,TRBJ1-1,CASSLVGVRNTEAFF,TGCGCCAGCAGCTTGGTAGGGGTCAGGAACACTGAAGCTTTCTTT
-,-,TRBV7-8,TRBJ1-2,CASTSLFNYGYTF,TGTGCCAGCACCTCCTTATTTAACTATGGCTACACCTTC
-,-,TRBV5-8,TRBJ1-1,CASSLRVGANTEAFF,TGTGCCAGCAGCTTGCGTGTGGGGGCGAACACTGAAGCTTTCTTT
-,-,TRBV6-6,TRBJ2-1,CASSSGWDEQFF,TGTGCCAGCAGCTCGGGTTGGGATGAGCAGTTCTTC
-,-,TRBV2,TRBJ1-4,CASSGTGTVNEKLFF,TGTGCCAGCAGTGGAACAGGGACGGTTAATGAAAAACTGTTTTTT
-,-,TRBV4-1,TRBJ1-4,CASSQRGYRDGEKLFF,TGCGCCAGCAGCCAAAGAGGGTACAGGGACGGGGAAAAACTGTTTTTT